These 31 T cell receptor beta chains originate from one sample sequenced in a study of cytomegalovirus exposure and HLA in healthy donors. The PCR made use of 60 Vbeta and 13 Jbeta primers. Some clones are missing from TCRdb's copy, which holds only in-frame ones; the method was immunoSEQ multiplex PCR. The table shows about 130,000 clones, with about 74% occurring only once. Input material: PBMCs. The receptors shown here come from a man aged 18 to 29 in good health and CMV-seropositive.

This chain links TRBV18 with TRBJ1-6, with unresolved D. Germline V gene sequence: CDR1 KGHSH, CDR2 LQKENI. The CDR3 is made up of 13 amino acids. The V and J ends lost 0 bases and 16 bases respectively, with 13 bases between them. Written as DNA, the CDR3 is TGTGCCAGCTCACCACCGAGTGTCAGGCTGCTCCACTTT. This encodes CASSPPSVRLLHF.

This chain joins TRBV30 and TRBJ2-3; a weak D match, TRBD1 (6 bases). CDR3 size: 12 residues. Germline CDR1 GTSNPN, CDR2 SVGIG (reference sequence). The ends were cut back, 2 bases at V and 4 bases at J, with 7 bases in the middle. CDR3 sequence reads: CAWSPGADTQYF. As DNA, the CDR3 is TGTGCCTGGAGTCCAGGGGCAGATACGCAGTATTTT. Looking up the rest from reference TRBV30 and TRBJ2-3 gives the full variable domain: SQTIHQWPATLVQPVGSPLSLECTVEGTSNPNLYWYRQAAGRGLQLLFYSVGIGQISSEVPQNLSASRPQDRQFILSSKKLLLSDSGFYLCAWSPGADTQYFGPGTRLTVL.

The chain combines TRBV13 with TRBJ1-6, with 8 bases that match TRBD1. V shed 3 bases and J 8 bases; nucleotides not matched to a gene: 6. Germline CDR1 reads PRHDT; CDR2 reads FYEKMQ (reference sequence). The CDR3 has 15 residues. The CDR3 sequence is CASSFSRGQDSPLHF. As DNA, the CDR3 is TGTGCCAGCAGCTTTTCCAGGGGGCAAGATTCACCCCTCCACTTT.

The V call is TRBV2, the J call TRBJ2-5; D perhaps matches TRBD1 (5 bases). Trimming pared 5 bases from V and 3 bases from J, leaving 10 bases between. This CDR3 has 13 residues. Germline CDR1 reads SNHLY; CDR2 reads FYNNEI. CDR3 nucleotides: TGTGCCAGCAGTTATTGGACAAAAGAGACCCAGTACTTC. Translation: CASSYWTKETQYF.

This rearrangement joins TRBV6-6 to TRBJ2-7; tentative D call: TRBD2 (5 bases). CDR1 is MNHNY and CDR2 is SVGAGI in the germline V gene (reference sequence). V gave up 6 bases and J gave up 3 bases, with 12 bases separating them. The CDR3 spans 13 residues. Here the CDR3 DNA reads TGTGCCAGCAGCATAGTGCGGGTCTACGAGCAGTACTTC. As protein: CASSIVRVYEQYF.

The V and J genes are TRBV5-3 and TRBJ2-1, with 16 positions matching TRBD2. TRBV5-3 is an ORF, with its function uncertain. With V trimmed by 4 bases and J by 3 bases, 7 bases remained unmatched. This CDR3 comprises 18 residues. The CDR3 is CARSRGLAGGSNYNEQFF. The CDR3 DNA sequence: TGTGCCAGAAGCAGGGGACTAGCGGGAGGGAGCAACTACAATGAGCAGTTCTTC.

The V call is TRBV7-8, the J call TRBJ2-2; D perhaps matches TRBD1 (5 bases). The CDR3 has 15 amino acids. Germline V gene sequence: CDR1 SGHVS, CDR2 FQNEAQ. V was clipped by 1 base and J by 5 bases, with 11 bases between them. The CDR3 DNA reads TGTGCCAGCAGCTTAGTCCCTAGGGGTACCGGGGAGCTGTTTTTT. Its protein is CASSLVPRGTGELFF.

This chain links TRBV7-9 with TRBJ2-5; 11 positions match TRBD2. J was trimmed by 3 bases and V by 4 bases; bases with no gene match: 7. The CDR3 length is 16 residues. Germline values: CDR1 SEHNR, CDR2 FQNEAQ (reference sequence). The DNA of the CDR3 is TGTGCCAGCAGCTCCCCGACTAGCGGGGCCAAAGAGACCCAGTACTTC. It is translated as CASSSPTSGAKETQYF.

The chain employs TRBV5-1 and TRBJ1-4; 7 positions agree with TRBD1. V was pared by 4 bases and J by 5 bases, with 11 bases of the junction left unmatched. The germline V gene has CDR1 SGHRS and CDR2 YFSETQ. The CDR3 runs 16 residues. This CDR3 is CASSPNTGVGNEKLFF. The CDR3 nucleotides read TGCGCCAGCAGCCCGAATACAGGGGTCGGGAATGAAAAACTGTTTTTT.

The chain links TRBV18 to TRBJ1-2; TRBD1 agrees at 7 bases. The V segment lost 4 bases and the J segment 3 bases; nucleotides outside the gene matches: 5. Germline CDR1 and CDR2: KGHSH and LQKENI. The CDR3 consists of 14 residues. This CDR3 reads CASSLTGVDYGYTF. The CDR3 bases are TGTGCCAGCTCACTTACAGGGGTGGACTATGGCTACACCTTC.

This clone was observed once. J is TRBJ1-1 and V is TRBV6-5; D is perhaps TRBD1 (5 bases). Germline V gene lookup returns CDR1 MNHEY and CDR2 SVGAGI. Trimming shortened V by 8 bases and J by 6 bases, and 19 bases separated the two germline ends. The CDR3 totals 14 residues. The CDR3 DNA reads TGTGCCAGCCTAAGTGACAGACCTTACGCTGAAGCTTTCTTT. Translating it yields CASLSDRPYAEAFF.

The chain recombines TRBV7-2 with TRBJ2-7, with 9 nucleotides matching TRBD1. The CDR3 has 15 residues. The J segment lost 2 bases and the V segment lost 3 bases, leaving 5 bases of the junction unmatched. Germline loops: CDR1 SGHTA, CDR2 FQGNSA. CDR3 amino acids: CASSFRQGGTYEQYF. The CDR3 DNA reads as TGTGCCAGCAGCTTTCGACAGGGGGGGACCTACGAGCAGTACTTC.

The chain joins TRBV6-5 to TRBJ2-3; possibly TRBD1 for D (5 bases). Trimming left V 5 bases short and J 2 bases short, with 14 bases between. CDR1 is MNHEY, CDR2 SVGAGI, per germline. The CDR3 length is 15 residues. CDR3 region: CASSRQTGHTDTQYF. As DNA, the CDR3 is TGTGCCAGCAGTCGGCAAACAGGCCACACAGATACGCAGTATTTT.

The CDR3 sequence is CAWSIPGQGAYIQYF. Written as DNA, the CDR3 is TGTGCCTGGAGTATTCCGGGACAGGGAGCGTACATTCAGTACTTC. The chain carries TRBV30 and TRBJ2-4; the match to TRBD1 covers 9 bases. V was pared by 2 bases and J by 8 bases, with 10 bases of the junction left unmatched. Germline loops: CDR1 GTSNPN, CDR2 SVGIG (reference sequence). The length of the CDR3 is 15 residues.

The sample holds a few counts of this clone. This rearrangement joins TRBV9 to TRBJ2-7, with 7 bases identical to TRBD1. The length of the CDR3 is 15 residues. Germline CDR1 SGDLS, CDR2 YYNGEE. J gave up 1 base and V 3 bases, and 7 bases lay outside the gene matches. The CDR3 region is CASSAQGGGSYEQYF. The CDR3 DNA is TGTGCCAGCAGCGCCCAAGGGGGCGGTTCCTACGAGCAGTACTTC. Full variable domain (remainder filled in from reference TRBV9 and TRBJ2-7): DSGVTQTPKHLITATGQRVTLRCSPRSGDLSVYWYQQSLDQGLQFLIQYYNGEERAKGNILERFSAQQFPDLHSELNLSSLELGDSALYFCASSAQGGGSYEQYFGPGTRLTVT.

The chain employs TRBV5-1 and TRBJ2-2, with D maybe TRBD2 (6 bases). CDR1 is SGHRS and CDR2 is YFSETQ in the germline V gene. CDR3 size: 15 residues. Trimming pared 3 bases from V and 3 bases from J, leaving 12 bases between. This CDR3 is CASSYGGPDTGELFF. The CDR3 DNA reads TGCGCCAGCAGCTACGGGGGACCCGACACCGGGGAGCTGTTTTTT.

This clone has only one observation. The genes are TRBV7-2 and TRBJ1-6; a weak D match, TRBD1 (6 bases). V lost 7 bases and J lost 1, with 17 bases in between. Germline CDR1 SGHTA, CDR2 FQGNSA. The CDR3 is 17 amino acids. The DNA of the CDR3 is TGTGCCAGCACCCGGGGGGCGTCTCGGTCCTATAATTCACCCCTCCACTTT. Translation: CASTRGASRSYNSPLHF. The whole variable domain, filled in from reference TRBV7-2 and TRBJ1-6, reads GAGVSQSPSNKVTEKGKDVELRCDPISGHTALYWYRQSLGQGLEFLIYFQGNSAPDKSGLPSDRFSAERTGGSVSTLTIQRTQQEDSAVYLCASTRGASRSYNSPLHFGNGTRLTVT.

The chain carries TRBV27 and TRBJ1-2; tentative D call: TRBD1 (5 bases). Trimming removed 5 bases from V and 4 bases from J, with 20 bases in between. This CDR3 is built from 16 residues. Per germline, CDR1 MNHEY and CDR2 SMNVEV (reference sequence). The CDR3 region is CASSSLGGGSGYGYTF. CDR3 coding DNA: TGTGCCAGCAGTAGTTTGGGCGGGGGGTCCGGCTATGGCTACACCTTC.

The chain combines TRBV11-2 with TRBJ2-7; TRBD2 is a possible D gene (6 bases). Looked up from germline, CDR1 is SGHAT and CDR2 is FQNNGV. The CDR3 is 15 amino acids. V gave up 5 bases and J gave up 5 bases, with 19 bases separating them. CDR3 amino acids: CASSLMFQGGNEQYF. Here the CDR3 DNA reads TGTGCCAGCAGCCTCATGTTCCAGGGAGGCAACGAGCAGTACTTC. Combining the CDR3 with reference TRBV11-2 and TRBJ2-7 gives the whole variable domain EAGVAQSPRYKIIEKRQSVAFWCNPISGHATLYWYQQILGQGPKLLIQFQNNGVVDDSQLPKDRFSAERLKGVDSTLKIQPAKLEDSAVYLCASSLMFQGGNEQYFGPGTRLTVT.

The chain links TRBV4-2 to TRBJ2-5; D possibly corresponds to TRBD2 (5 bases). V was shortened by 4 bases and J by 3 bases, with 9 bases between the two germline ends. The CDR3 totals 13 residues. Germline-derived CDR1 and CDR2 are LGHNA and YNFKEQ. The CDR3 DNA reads TGTGCCAGCAGCCTAACTAGGAAAGAGACCCAGTACTTC. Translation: CASSLTRKETQYF.

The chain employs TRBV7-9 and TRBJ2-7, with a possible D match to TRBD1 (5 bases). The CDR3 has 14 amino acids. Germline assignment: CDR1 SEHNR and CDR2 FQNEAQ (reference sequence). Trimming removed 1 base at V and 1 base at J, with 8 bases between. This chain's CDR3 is CASSLVDSSYEQYF. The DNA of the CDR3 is TGTGCCAGCAGCTTAGTTGACAGTTCCTACGAGCAGTACTTC.

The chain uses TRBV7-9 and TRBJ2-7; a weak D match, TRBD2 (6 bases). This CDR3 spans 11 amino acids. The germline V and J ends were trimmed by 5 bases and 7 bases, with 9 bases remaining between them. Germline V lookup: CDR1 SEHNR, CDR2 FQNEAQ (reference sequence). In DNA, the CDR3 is TGTGCCAGCAGCCGCGGGGAGGAGCAGTACTTC. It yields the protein CASSRGEEQYF.

The CDR3 protein is CSVERLAQETQYF. DNA for the CDR3: TGCAGCGTTGAGAGATTAGCACAAGAGACCCAGTACTTC. The J gene is TRBJ2-5, the V gene TRBV29-1; D is ambiguous. This CDR3 spans 13 amino acids. Trimming cost V 3 bases and J 2 bases, with 10 bases left between them. Looked up from germline, CDR1 is SQVTM and CDR2 is ANQGSEA.

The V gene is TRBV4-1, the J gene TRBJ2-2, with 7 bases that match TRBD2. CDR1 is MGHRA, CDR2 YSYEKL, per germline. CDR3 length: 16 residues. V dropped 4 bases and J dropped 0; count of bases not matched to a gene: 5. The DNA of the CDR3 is TGCGCCAGCAGCCTGTCTAGCGGCGCGAACACCGGGGAGCTGTTTTTT. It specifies CASSLSSGANTGELFF.

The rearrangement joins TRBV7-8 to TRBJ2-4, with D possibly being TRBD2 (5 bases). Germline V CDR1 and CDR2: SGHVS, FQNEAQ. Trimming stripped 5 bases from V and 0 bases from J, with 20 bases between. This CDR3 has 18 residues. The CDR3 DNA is TGTGCCAGCAGCGAAAGAGGGCTACCGGGGAAAGCCAAAAACATTCAGTACTTC. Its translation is CASSERGLPGKAKNIQYF.

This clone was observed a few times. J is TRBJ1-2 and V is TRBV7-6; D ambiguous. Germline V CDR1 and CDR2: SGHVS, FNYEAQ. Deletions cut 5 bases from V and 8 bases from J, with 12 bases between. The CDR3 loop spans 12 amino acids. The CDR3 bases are TGTGCCAGCAGCCCTTTACGGTGGGGCTACACCTTC. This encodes CASSPLRWGYTF.

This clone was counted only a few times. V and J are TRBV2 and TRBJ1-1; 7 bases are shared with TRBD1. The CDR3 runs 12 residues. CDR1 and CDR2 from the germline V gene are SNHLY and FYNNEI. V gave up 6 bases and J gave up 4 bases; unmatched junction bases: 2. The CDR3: CASRGDSTEAFF. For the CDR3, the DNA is TGTGCCAGCAGGGGGGACAGCACTGAAGCTTTCTTT.

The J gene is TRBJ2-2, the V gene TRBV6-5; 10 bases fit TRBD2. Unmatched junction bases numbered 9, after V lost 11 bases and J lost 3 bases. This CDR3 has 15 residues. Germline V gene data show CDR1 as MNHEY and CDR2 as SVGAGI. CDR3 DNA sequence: TGTGCCTGGAATGGACTAGCGGACCACACCGGGGAGCTGTTTTTT. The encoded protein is CAWNGLADHTGELFF.

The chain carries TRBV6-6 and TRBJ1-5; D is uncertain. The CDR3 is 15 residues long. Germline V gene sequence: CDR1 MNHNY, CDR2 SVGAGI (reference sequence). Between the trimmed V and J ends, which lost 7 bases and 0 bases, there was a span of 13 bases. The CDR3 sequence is CASNKEDYSNQPQHF. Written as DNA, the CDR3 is TGTGCCAGCAATAAGGAGGATTATAGCAATCAGCCCCAGCATTTT.

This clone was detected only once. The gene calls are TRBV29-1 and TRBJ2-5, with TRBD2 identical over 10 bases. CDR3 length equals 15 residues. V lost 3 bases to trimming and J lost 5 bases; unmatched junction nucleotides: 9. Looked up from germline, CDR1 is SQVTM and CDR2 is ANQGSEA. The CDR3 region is CSVELSSGSFETQYF. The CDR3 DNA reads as TGCAGCGTTGAGCTGTCTAGCGGGAGCTTTGAGACCCAGTACTTC.

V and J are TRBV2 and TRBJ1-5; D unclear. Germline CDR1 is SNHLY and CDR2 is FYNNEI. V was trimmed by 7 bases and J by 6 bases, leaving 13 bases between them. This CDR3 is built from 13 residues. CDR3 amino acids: CASKDQVGQPQHF. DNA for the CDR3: TGTGCCAGCAAAGACCAGGTGGGTCAGCCCCAGCATTTT.